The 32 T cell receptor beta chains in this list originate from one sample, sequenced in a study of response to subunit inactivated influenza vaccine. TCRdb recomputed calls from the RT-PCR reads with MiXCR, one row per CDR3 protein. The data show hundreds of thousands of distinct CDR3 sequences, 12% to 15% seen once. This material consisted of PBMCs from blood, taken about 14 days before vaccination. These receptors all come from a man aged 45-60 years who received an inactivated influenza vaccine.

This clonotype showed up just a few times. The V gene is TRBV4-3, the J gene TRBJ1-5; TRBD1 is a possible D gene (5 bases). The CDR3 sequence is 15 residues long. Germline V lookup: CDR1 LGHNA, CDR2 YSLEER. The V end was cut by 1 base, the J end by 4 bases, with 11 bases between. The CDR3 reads CASSQAWRGNQPQHF. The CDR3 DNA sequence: TGCGCCAGCAGCCAAGCTTGGAGGGGAAATCAGCCCCAGCATTTT.

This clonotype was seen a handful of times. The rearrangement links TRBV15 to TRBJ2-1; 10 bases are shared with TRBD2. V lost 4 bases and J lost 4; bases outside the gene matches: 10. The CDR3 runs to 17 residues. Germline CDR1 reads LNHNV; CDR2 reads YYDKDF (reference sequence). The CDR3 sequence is CATSKTGLAVLYNEQFF. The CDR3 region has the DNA TGTGCCACCAGCAAAACAGGACTAGCGGTACTGTACAATGAGCAGTTCTTC.

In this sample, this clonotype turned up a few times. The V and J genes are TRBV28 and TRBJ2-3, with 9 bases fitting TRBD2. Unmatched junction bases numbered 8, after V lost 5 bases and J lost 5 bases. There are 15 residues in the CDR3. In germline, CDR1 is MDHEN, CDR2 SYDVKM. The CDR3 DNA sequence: TGTGCCAGCAGTAGCGGGGGGCCACGGGAAGATACGCAGTATTTT. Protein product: CASSSGGPREDTQYF.

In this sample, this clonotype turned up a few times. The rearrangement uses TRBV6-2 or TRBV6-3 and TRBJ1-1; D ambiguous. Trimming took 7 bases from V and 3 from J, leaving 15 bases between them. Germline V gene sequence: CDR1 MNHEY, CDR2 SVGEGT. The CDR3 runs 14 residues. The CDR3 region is CASTDHIRDTEAFF. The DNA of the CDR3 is TGTGCCAGCACCGACCATATCCGGGACACTGAAGCTTTCTTT.

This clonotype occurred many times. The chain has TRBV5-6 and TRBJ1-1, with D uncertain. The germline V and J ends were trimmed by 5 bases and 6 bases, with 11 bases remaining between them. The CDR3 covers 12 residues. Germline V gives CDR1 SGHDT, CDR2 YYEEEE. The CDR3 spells CASRTRASEAFF. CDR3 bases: TGTGCCAGCAGGACCCGGGCCTCTGAAGCTTTCTTT.

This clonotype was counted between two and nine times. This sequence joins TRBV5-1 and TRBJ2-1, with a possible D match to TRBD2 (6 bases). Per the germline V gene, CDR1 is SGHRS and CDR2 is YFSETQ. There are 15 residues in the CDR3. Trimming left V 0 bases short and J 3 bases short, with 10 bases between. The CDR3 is CASSLDGGIYNEQFF. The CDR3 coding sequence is TGCGCCAGCAGCTTGGACGGGGGTATCTACAATGAGCAGTTCTTC.

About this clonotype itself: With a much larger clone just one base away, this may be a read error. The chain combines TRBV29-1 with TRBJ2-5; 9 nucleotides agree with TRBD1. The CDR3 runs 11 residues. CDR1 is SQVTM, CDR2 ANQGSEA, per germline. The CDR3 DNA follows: TGCATCGTGGCGGGACAGGGGACCCAGTACTTC. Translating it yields CIVAGQGTQYF.

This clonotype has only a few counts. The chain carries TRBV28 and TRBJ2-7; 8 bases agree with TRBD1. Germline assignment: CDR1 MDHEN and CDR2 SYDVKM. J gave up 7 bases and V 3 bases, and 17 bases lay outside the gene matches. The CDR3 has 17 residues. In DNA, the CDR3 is TGTGCCAGCAGTTTTCCGAGGACAGGGCCCGTCACTCGGGAGCAGTACTTC. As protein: CASSFPRTGPVTREQYF.

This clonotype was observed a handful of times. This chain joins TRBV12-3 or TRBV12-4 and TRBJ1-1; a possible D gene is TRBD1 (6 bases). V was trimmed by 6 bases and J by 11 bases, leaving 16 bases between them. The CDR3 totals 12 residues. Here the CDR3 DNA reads TGTGCCAGCAGGCCCACGAGGGGGGGGGCTTTCTTT. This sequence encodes CASRPTRGGAFF.

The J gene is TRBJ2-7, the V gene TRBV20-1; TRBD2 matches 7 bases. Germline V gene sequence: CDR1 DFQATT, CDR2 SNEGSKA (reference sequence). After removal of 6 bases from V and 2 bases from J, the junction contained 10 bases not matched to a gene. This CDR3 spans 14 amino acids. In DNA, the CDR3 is TGCAGTGCGGGACCTAGCGGATATACCTACGAGCAGTACTTC. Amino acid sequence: CSAGPSGYTYEQYF.

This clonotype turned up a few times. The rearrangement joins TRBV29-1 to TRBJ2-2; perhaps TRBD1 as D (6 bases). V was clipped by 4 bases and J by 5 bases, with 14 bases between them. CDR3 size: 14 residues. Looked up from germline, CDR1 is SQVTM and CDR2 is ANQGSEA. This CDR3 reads CSVGKGGNTGELFF. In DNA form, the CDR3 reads TGCAGCGTTGGTAAAGGGGGAAATACCGGGGAGCTGTTTTTT.

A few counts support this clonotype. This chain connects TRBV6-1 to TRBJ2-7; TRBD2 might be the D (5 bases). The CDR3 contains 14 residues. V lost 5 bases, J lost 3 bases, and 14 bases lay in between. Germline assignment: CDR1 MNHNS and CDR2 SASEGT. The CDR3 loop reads CASSPTQEVYEQYF. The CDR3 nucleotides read TGTGCCAGCAGTCCGACTCAGGAGGTCTACGAGCAGTACTTC.

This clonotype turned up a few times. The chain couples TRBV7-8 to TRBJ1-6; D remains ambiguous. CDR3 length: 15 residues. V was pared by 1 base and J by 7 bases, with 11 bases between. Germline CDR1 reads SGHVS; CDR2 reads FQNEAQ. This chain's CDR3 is CASSLGQAGNSPLHF. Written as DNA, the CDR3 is TGTGCCAGCAGCTTAGGGCAGGCGGGGAATTCACCCCTCCACTTT. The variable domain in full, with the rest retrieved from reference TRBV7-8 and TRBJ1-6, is GAGVSQSPRYKVAKRGQDVALRCDPISGHVSLFWYQQALGQGPEFLTYFQNEAQLDKSGLPSDRFFAERPEGSVSTLKIQRTQQEDSAVYLCASSLGQAGNSPLHFGNGTRLTVT.

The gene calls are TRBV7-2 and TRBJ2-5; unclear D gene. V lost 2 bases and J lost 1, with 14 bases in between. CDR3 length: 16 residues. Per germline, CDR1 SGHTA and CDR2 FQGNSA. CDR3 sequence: CASSLRNRGFQETQYF. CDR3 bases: TGTGCCAGCAGCTTACGGAACAGAGGTTTCCAAGAGACCCAGTACTTC.

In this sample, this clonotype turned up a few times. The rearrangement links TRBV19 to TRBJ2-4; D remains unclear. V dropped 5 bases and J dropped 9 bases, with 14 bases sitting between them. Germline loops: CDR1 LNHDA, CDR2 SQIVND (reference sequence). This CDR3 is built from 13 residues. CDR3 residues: CASSDTGESIQYF. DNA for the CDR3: TGTGCCAGTAGTGACACCGGAGAAAGCATTCAGTACTTC.

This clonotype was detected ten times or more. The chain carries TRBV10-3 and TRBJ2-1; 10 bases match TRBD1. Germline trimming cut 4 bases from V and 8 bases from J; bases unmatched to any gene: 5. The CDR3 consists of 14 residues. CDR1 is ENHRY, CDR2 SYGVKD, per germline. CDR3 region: CAISARQGAHEQFF. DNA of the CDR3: TGTGCCATCAGTGCCAGACAGGGGGCCCATGAGCAGTTCTTC.

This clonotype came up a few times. This CDR3 is CASSLESQKNALFF. In nucleotides, the CDR3 is TGCGCCAGCAGCTTGGAGTCCCAGAAAAACGCGCTGTTTTTT. The chain recombines TRBV5-1 with TRBJ2-2, with no clear D. V was clipped by 0 bases and J by 13 bases, with 16 bases between them. This CDR3 is built from 14 residues. The germline gives CDR1 SGHRS, CDR2 YFSETQ.

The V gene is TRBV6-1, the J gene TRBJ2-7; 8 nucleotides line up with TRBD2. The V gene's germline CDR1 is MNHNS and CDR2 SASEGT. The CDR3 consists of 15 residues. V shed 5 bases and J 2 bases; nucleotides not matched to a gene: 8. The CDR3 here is CASSPRAGGAYEQYF. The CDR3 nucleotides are TGTGCCAGCAGTCCTAGGGCGGGAGGAGCCTACGAGCAGTACTTC.

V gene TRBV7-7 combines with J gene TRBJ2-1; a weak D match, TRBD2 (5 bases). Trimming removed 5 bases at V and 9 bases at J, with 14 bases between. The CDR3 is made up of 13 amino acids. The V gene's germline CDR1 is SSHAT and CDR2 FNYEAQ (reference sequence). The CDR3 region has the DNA TGTGCCAGCAGCCCTAGTAGCGTAGGTGAGCAGTTCTTC. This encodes CASSPSSVGEQFF. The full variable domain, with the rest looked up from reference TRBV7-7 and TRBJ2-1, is GAGVSQSPRYKVTKRGQDVTLRCDPISSHATLYWYQQALGQGPEFLTYFNYEAQPDKSGLPSDRFSAERPEGSISTLTIQRTEQRDSAMYRCASSPSSVGEQFFGPGTRLTVL.

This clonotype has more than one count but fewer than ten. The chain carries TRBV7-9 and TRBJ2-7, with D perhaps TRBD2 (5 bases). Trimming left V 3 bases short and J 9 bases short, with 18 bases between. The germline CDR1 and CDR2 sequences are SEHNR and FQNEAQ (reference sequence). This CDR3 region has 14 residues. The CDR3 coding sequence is TGTGCCAGCAGCTTTTCGGGGTTGGGGTCTGCGCAGTACTTC. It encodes CASSFSGLGSAQYF.

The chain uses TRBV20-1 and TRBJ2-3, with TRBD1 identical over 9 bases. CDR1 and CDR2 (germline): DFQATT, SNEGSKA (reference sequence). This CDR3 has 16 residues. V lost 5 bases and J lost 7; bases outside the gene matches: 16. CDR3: CSAPRDRAFSGHTQYF. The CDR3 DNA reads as TGCAGTGCTCCCCGGGACAGGGCCTTTTCAGGGCATACGCAGTATTTT.

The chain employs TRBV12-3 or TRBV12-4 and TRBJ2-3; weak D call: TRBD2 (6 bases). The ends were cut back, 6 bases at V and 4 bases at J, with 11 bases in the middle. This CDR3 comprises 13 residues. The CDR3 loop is CASRPSGADTQYF. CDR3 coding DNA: TGTGCCAGCAGGCCTTCGGGGGCAGATACGCAGTATTTT.

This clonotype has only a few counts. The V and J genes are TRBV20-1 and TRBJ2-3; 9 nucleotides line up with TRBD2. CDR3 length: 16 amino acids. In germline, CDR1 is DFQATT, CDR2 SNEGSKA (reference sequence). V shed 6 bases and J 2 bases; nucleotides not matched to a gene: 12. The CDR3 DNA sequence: TGCAGTGCCCCGGCGGGAGGGGGGAGTTCCACAGATACGCAGTATTTT. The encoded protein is CSAPAGGGSSTDTQYF.

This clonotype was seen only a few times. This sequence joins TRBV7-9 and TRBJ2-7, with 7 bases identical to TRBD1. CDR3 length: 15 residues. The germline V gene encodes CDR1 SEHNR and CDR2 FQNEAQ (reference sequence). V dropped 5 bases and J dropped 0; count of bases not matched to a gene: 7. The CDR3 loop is CASSPTGVSSYEQYF. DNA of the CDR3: TGTGCCAGCAGCCCCACAGGGGTGAGCTCCTACGAGCAGTACTTC.

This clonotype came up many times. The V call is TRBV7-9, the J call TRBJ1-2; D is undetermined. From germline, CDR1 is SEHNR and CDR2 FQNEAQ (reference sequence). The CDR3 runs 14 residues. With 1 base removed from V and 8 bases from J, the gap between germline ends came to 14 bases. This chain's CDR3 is CASSLEVVEHGYTF. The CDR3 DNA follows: TGTGCCAGCAGCTTAGAGGTGGTGGAACACGGCTACACCTTC.

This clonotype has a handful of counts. This CDR3 is CASSTEERDPVVEQYF. The CDR3 nucleotides are TGTGCCAGCAGTACCGAAGAGCGGGACCCGGTGGTCGAGCAGTACTTC. V usage is TRBV6-2 or TRBV6-3 and J usage is TRBJ2-7; 7 bases are shared with TRBD2. The V gene end was trimmed by 5 bases and the J gene end by 6 bases; junction bases not matched to a gene: 16. Per germline, CDR1 MNHEY and CDR2 SVGEGT. CDR3 length: 16 amino acids.

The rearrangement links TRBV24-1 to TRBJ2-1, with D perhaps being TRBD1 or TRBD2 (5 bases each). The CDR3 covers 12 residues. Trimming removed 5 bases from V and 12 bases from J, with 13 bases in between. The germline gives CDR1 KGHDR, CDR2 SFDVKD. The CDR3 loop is CATSVSGARQFF. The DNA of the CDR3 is TGTGCCACCAGTGTGTCCGGGGCCCGGCAGTTCTTC.

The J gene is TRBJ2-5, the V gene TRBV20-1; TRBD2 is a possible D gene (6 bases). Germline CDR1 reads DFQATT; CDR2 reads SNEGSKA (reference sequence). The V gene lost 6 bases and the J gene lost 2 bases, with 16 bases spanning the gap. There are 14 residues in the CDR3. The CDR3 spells CSAYDIAEQETQYF. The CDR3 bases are TGCAGTGCGTATGATATAGCGGAACAAGAGACCCAGTACTTC.

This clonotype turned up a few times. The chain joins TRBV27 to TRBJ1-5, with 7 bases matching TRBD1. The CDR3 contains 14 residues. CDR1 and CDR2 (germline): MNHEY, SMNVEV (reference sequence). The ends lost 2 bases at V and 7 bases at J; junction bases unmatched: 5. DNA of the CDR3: TGTGCCAGCAGTTTACTTACAGGGGTCCAGCCCCAGCATTTT. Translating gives CASSLLTGVQPQHF.

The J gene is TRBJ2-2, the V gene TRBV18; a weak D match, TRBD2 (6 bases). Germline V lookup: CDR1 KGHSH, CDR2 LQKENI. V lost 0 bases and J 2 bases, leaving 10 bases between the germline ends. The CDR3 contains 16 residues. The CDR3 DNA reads TGTGCCAGCTCACCACCGGAGGGCCGAAACACCGGGGAGCTGTTTTTT. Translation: CASSPPEGRNTGELFF. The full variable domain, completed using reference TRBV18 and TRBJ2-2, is NAGVMQNPRHLVRRRGQEARLRCSPMKGHSHVYWYRQLPEEGLKFMVYLQKENIIDESGMPKERFSAEFPKEGPSILRIQQVVRGDSAAYFCASSPPEGRNTGELFFGEGSRLTVL.

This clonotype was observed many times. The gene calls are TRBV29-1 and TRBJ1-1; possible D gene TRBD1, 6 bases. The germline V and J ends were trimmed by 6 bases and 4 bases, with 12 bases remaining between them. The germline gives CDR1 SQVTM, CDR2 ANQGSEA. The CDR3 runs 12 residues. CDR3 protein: CSVGQGSTEAFF. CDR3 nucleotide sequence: TGCAGCGTCGGGCAGGGGAGCACTGAAGCTTTCTTT.

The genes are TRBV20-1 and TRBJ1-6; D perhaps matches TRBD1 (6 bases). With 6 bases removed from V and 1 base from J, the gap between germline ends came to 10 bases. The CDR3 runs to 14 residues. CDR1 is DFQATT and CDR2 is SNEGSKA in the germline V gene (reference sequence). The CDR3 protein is CSAGARSYNSPLHF. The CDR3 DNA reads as TGCAGTGCGGGGGCCCGGTCCTATAATTCACCCCTCCACTTT.